This entry lists 26 T cell receptor beta chains sequenced from one sample in a study of OX40 agonist ivuxolimab in advanced cancers. Library construction relied on the immunoSEQ multiplex PCR assay. TCRdb stores this immuneACCESS table with in-frame sequences only. Part of the clones is absent; in the studies checked, under half of the shortfall reflects unresolved V genes, and no reason is known for the rest. This sample gives tens of thousands of clones in total; 85% to 90% of them show up just once. The ten largest clonotypes hold just under 2% of the sample. The input for sequencing was CD4+ or CD8+ T cells sorted from blood, taken in a trial of the OX40 agonist ivuxolimab. The receptors originated from an adult with an advanced solid tumor such as melanoma, head and neck, liver or kidney cancer.

This chain links TRBV5-1 with TRBJ1-1, with TRBD1 matching over 7 bases. CDR3 size: 14 residues. Per the germline V gene, CDR1 is SGHRS and CDR2 is YFSETQ. V lost 9 bases and J lost 0; bases outside the gene matches: 8. The CDR3 loop is CATEGGLMNTEAFF. CDR3 DNA sequence: TGCGCCACCGAAGGGGGCCTCATGAACACTGAAGCTTTCTTT.

The chain carries TRBV19 and TRBJ2-6, with D perhaps assigned TRBD1 or TRBD2 (5 bases each). CDR1 is LNHDA and CDR2 is SQIVND in the germline V gene (reference sequence). The CDR3 runs to 18 residues. Trimming shortened V by 2 bases and J by 0 bases, and 14 bases separated the two germline ends. This CDR3 reads CASSISGTAHSGANVLTF. CDR3 DNA sequence: TGTGCCAGTAGTATAAGTGGGACGGCGCACTCTGGGGCCAACGTCCTGACTTTC.

This clone came up once. J is TRBJ1-6 and V is TRBV7-6; D not certain. Per germline, CDR1 SGHVS and CDR2 FNYEAQ. The CDR3 is 13 amino acids. The V end was cut by 0 bases, the J end by 8 bases, with 5 bases between. In DNA form, the CDR3 reads TGTGCCAGCAGCTTAGCGGTGGATTCACCCCTCCACTTT. Translating it yields CASSLAVDSPLHF. Combining the CDR3 with reference TRBV7-6 and TRBJ1-6 gives the whole variable domain GAGVSQSPRYKVTKRGQDVALRCDPISGHVSLYWYRQALGQGPEFLTYFNYEAQQDKSGLPNDRFSAERPEGSISTLTIQRTEQRDSAMYRCASSLAVDSPLHFGNGTRLTVT.

Comments on this clone: This sample includes further DNA sequences coding for the same CDR3. The chain has TRBV2 and TRBJ1-1; D perhaps matches TRBD1 (5 bases). The CDR3 has 13 residues. The V gene lost 2 bases and the J gene lost 2 bases, with 6 bases spanning the gap. In germline, CDR1 is SNHLY, CDR2 FYNNEI. CDR3 protein: CASSEQGNTEAFF. As DNA, the CDR3 is TGTGCCAGCAGTGAACAGGGTAACACTGAAGCTTTCTTT.

This clone is a singleton in its sample. The J gene is TRBJ1-4, the V gene TRBV5-1, with 7 positions matching TRBD1. Germline CDR1 is SGHRS and CDR2 is YFSETQ. J gave up 6 bases and V 4 bases, and 9 bases lay outside the gene matches. The CDR3 spans 15 residues. The DNA of the CDR3 is TGCGCCAGCAGCGAGGGACAGTGGGGAGATGAAAAACTGTTTTTT. Translated, it gives CASSEGQWGDEKLFF.

This rearrangement joins TRBV28 to TRBJ2-2, with D tentatively TRBD2 (6 bases). Per the germline V gene, CDR1 is MDHEN and CDR2 is SYDVKM. The CDR3 consists of 12 residues. V was shortened by 10 bases and J by 6 bases, with 12 bases between the two germline ends. The DNA of the CDR3 is TGTGCCACCACTAGCCACGCCGGGGAGCTGTTTTTT. This encodes CATTSHAGELFF.

The chain joins TRBV10-2 to TRBJ2-1, with 9 bases matching TRBD2. CDR3 length: 18 residues. The V and J ends lost 6 bases and 6 bases, in that order; junction bases with no gene match: 18. In germline, CDR1 is WSHSY, CDR2 SAAADI. The CDR3 DNA is TGCGCCAGCAGCGAGCCGTTGGGGCGGCTAGCGGGGCTCAATGAGCAGTTCTTC. Its translation: CASSEPLGRLAGLNEQFF.

This clone occurred a few times. The V gene is TRBV5-1, the J gene TRBJ1-3, with 8 bases aligning to TRBD1. The germline CDR1 and CDR2 sequences are SGHRS and YFSETQ. CDR3 length: 14 residues. The V gene end was trimmed by 4 bases and the J gene end by 4 bases; junction bases not matched to a gene: 4. CDR3 in amino acids: CASSQGTGGNTIYF. CDR3 DNA: TGCGCCAGCAGCCAAGGGACAGGCGGAAACACCATATATTTT.

This chain joins TRBV29-1 and TRBJ1-3; unclear D gene. V was cut by 4 bases and J by 0 bases, with 13 bases left in between. The CDR3 is 15 amino acids. Germline V gene data show CDR1 as SQVTM and CDR2 as ANQGSEA. The CDR3, as DNA: TGCAGCGTTGTGTCTCCGGCTGACTCTGGAAACACCATATATTTT. Its protein is CSVVSPADSGNTIYF.

Only one count was recorded for this clone. This chain uses TRBV13 with TRBJ2-7, with D perhaps matching TRBD1 or TRBD2 (5 bases each). The CDR3 runs 13 residues. Trimming cost V 5 bases and J 6 bases, with 14 bases left between them. CDR1 is PRHDT and CDR2 is FYEKMQ in the germline V gene (reference sequence). This CDR3 reads CASSRDRFGEQYF. CDR3 DNA: TGTGCCAGCAGCCGGGACCGATTCGGCGAGCAGTACTTC. Together with reference TRBV13 and TRBJ2-7, the CDR3 gives the full variable domain: AAGVIQSPRHLIKEKRETATLKCYPIPRHDTVYWYQQGPGQDPQFLISFYEKMQSDKGSIPDRFSAQQFSDYHSELNMSSLELGDSALYFCASSRDRFGEQYFGPGTRLTVT.

The CDR3 coding sequence is TGTGCCAGCAGTGAATCGGGACAGGGTCCCAACGAGCAGTACTTC. Amino acids: CASSESGQGPNEQYF. This chain uses TRBV25-1 with TRBJ2-7; 9 nucleotides match TRBD1. The V segment lost 1 base and the J segment 5 bases; nucleotides outside the gene matches: 6. Germline lookup yields CDR1 MGHDK and CDR2 SYGVNS. This CDR3 is built from 15 residues.

V usage is TRBV28 and J usage is TRBJ1-2; the D is unclear. The CDR3 has 13 amino acids. Germline lookup yields CDR1 MDHEN and CDR2 SYDVKM. Trimming removed 2 bases from V and 6 bases from J, with 10 bases in between. The CDR3 bases are TGTGCCAGCAGTTTAATTCGCCCCGATGGCTACACCTTC. Amino acid sequence: CASSLIRPDGYTF.

The chain joins TRBV28 to TRBJ1-5; D might be TRBD1 (5 bases). V was pared by 4 bases and J by 7 bases, with 17 bases between. Germline CDR1 and CDR2: MDHEN and SYDVKM. This CDR3 is 15 amino acids long. CDR3: CASSYPLRVDQPQHF. CDR3 nucleotides: TGTGCCAGCAGTTACCCGCTCAGGGTGGACCAGCCCCAGCATTTT.

As DNA, the CDR3 is TGTGCCATCAGTCACCCCTCCCAGGGGCCCGAGCAGTACTTC. Translating it yields CAISHPSQGPEQYF. The chain has TRBV10-3 and TRBJ2-7; D perhaps matches TRBD1 (6 bases). This CDR3 spans 14 amino acids. Germline V gene lookup returns CDR1 ENHRY and CDR2 SYGVKD. Trimming cost V 5 bases and J 6 bases, with 17 bases left between them.

The chain is built from TRBV5-1 and TRBJ2-7; a possible D gene is TRBD2 (6 bases). Germline CDR1 is SGHRS and CDR2 is YFSETQ. The length of the CDR3 is 15 residues. The ends were cut back, 0 bases at V and 0 bases at J, with 10 bases in the middle. The CDR3 spells CASSLAPSDSYEQYF. The CDR3 DNA is TGCGCCAGCAGCTTGGCACCTAGCGACTCCTACGAGCAGTACTTC.

Here the CDR3 reads CASMSRSVDEQYF. CDR3 bases: TGTGCCAGCATGTCGCGGAGCGTCGACGAGCAGTACTTC. The V and J genes are TRBV2 and TRBJ2-7, with D uncertain. The CDR3 contains 13 residues. Deletions cut 7 bases from V and 5 bases from J, with 15 bases between. Germline V gives CDR1 SNHLY, CDR2 FYNNEI.

This chain joins TRBV29-1 and TRBJ2-2, with 7 bases identical to TRBD1. CDR1 and CDR2 from the germline V gene are SQVTM and ANQGSEA. V shed 6 bases and J 4 bases; nucleotides not matched to a gene: 8. The CDR3 loop spans 14 amino acids. The CDR3 spells CSVGKGAGTGELFF. For the CDR3, the DNA is TGCAGCGTAGGGAAGGGGGCAGGCACCGGGGAGCTGTTTTTT.

The chain combines TRBV30 with TRBJ1-1, with 7 bases fitting TRBD1. Germline CDR1 and CDR2: GTSNPN and SVGIG (reference sequence). After removal of 3 bases from V and 4 bases from J, the junction contained 11 bases not matched to a gene. This CDR3 spans 15 amino acids. The CDR3 nucleotides are TGTGCCTGGAGGTCCCCGGACAGGTCGGGCACTGAAGCTTTCTTT. Residues: CAWRSPDRSGTEAFF.

The rearrangement links TRBV2 to TRBJ2-2, with 9 bases that match TRBD2. The CDR3 runs to 16 residues. CDR1 and CDR2 from the germline V gene are SNHLY and FYNNEI. V lost 6 bases, J lost 3 bases, and 8 bases stayed unmatched. The CDR3 is CASRDGSSGDTGELFF. The CDR3, as DNA: TGTGCCAGCAGGGACGGGTCTAGCGGGGACACCGGGGAGCTGTTTTTT.

The V call is TRBV5-1, the J call TRBJ2-6; D might be TRBD2 (5 bases). Germline values: CDR1 SGHRS, CDR2 YFSETQ. V gave up 0 bases and J gave up 0 bases, with 10 bases separating them. The CDR3 sequence is 17 residues long. CDR3 in DNA: TGCGCCAGCAGCTTGGCCCGGGGAAGCTCTGGGGCCAACGTCCTGACTTTC. This gives the protein CASSLARGSSGANVLTF.

The rearrangement links TRBV28 to TRBJ2-5; 12 bases are shared with TRBD2. Germline V gene sequence: CDR1 MDHEN, CDR2 SYDVKM. The CDR3 spans 14 residues. The V segment lost 6 bases and the J segment 7 bases; nucleotides outside the gene matches: 6. CDR3: CASRASSGRVTQYF. The CDR3 DNA is TGTGCCAGCAGAGCCTCTAGCGGGAGGGTGACCCAGTACTTC.

The V gene is TRBV4-1, the J gene TRBJ2-3, with a weak D call TRBD2 (6 bases). Germline CDR1 MGHRA, CDR2 YSYEKL. This CDR3 is 15 amino acids long. The germline V and J ends were trimmed by 4 bases and 4 bases, with 15 bases remaining between them. The CDR3 loop is CASSRAGLSPDTQYF. The CDR3 DNA is TGCGCCAGCAGCCGTGCTGGACTAAGCCCAGATACGCAGTATTTT.

V is TRBV13 and J is TRBJ2-7; the match to TRBD1 covers 7 bases. Germline V gives CDR1 PRHDT, CDR2 FYEKMQ (reference sequence). Trimming cost V 7 bases and J 0 bases; bases outside gene matches: 9. CDR3 size: 15 residues. CDR3 in DNA: TGTGCCAGCACTCAACAGGGGCGATACTCCTACGAGCAGTACTTC. It translates to CASTQQGRYSYEQYF.

The chain combines TRBV6-5 with TRBJ2-7; TRBD1 might be the D (6 bases). This CDR3 has 13 residues. The V and J ends lost 6 bases and 2 bases respectively, with 11 bases between them. Per germline, CDR1 MNHEY and CDR2 SVGAGI. CDR3 nucleotides: TGTGCCAGCAGCCAACGGGACACCTACGAGCAGTACTTC. It codes for CASSQRDTYEQYF.

CDR3 in DNA: TGTGCCAGCTCACCACCGAACAGGGCGACCGGGGAGCTGTTTTTT. It yields the protein CASSPPNRATGELFF. The chain links TRBV18 to TRBJ2-2; maybe TRBD1 (6 bases). The CDR3 consists of 15 residues. Looked up from germline, CDR1 is KGHSH and CDR2 is LQKENI. Deletions cut 0 bases from V and 5 bases from J, with 10 bases between. Combining the CDR3 with reference TRBV18 and TRBJ2-2 gives the whole variable domain NAGVMQNPRHLVRRRGQEARLRCSPMKGHSHVYWYRQLPEEGLKFMVYLQKENIIDESGMPKERFSAEFPKEGPSILRIQQVVRGDSAAYFCASSPPNRATGELFFGEGSRLTVL.

The genes are TRBV28 and TRBJ2-3, with TRBD1 matching 9 bases. CDR1 MDHEN and CDR2 SYDVKM come from the germline V gene. The CDR3 has 16 residues. The junction had 10 bases not matched to a gene; V was cut back by 4 bases and J by 5 bases. The CDR3 DNA is TGTGCCAGCAGTTGGGACGCCGGGACAGGGCTAGATACGCAGTATTTT. Its translation: CASSWDAGTGLDTQYF. Full variable domain (missing parts from reference TRBV28 and TRBJ2-3): DVKVTQSSRYLVKRTGEKVFLECVQDMDHENMFWYRQDPGLGLRLIYFSYDVKMKEKGDIPEGYSVSREKKERFSLILESASTNQTSMYLCASSWDAGTGLDTQYFGPGTRLTVL.